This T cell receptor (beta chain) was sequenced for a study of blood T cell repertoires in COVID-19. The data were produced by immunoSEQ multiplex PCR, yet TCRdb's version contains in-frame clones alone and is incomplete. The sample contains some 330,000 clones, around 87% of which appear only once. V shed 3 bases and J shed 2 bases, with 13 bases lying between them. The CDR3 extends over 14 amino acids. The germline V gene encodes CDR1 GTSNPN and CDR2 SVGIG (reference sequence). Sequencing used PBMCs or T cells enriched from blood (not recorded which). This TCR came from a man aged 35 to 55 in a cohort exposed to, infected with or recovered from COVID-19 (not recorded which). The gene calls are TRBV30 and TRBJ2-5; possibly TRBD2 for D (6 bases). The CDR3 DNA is TGTGCCTGGAGGGGGGAGGCCAGACAAGAGACCCAGTACTTC. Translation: CAWRGEARQETQYF.